This section outlines one TCR beta chain sequence together with its context. It lacks a known antigen. No per-base quality is available; no much larger clone lies one base away. Genomic DNA was extracted from sorted cells for sequencing of the TCRbeta CDR3 region. The immunoSEQ Assay was used to sequence the TCRbeta CDR3 regions. The source is immuneACCESS, and TCRdb retained only in-frame sequences with V and J called. Part of the clones is not carried over; for the studies checked, unresolved V genes explain less than half of this, and the remainder is unexplained. A total of about 48,000 clones appear in this sample, over 80% of them only once. The biggest ten clones account for about 1% of the sample. CDR1 and CDR2, looked up from the germline V gene, are KGHSH and LQKENI. There are 14 amino acids in the CDR3, from cysteine to phenylalanine inclusive. The CDR3 DNA has 42 bases and is translated from base 1.

The trial excluded patients who had a history of autoimmune disease or who were on systemic immunosuppression. Peripheral blood for TCR sequencing was collected from all dose cohorts at baseline, on cycle 4 day 1, and on cycle 7 day 1. The samples were taken from a phase I, first-in-human, multicenter, open-label dose-escalation trial of ivuxolimab. Adults with locally advanced or metastatic head and neck squamous cell, hepatocellular, melanoma or renal cell carcinoma were enrolled in the trial. Before TCR sequencing, CD4+ and CD8+ T cells were separately sorted from peripheral blood. This record comes from a study of OX40 agonist ivuxolimab in advanced cancers. Background on the whole study: The costimulatory receptor OX40 (CD134) was targeted by ivuxolimab, a fully human IgG2 agonistic monoclonal antibody. The paper covers the monotherapy dose-escalation part of the phase I ivuxolimab trial, which included N of about 50 patients. Intravenous ivuxolimab was administered to patients every 2 weeks at six dose levels: 0.01, 0.1, 0.3, 1.5, 3 and 10 mg/kg. Peripheral TCRbeta sequencing aimed to test whether ivuxolimab altered TCR sequence diversity and caused clonal T-cell expansion. In the dose-escalation cohort, 82.7% of patients were male, and the mean age was roughly 60 years, with a range of about 23 to 85. Of the approximately 50 dose-escalation patients, hepatocellular carcinoma was present in around 20, melanoma in roughly 15, renal cell carcinoma in 9 and head and neck cancer in 9. Prior anti-PD-1, anti-PD-L1 or anti-CTLA-4 therapy was permitted, and checkpoint inhibitors had been received by about 36% of dose-escalation patients. Three dose-escalation patients achieved partial responses, one with hepatocellular carcinoma and two with cutaneous melanoma. What the study reported, not specific to this receptor: Antigen specificity was not determined for the clonally expanded peripheral T cells. Low levels of normalized T-cell clonal expansion were also shown by some nonresponding patients. At doses of 0.1 to 3.0 mg/kg, clonal expansion of both CD4+ and CD8+ T cells in blood was seen between baseline and week 6. Partial responders in the 0.1-3.0 mg/kg groups had among the lowest normalized peripheral clonal expansion, especially among CD8+ T cells. After ivuxolimab, CD8+ T cells had more expanded clones than CD4+ T cells on average.

Here the chain combines TRBV18 and TRBJ2-5; TRBD1 is possibly the D segment (5 matching bases). Near its end, the DNA agrees better with TRBJ2-7, so the J call may be wrong. The sequence was collected from an adult with an advanced solid tumor such as melanoma, head and neck, liver or kidney cancer. The source material was CD4+ or CD8+ T cells sorted from blood, sampled in a trial of the OX40 agonist ivuxolimab. Read as DNA, the sequence is TGTGCCAGCTCAACAATAAGCCAGGGCTACGAGCAGTACTTC. Its protein product is CASSTISQGYEQYF.